Following are 8 T cell receptor beta chains from one sample sequenced in a study of blood T cell repertoires in COVID-19. The repertoire was sequenced with immunoSEQ multiplex PCR; TCRdb's copy has only in-frame clones and lacks some. The table shows some 460,000 clones, with around 90% occurring only once. Sequenced: PBMCs or T cells enriched from blood (not recorded which). The receptors stem from a young woman with acute COVID-19.

In the case of this clone: Other DNA sequences in this specimen translate into the identical CDR3. The V and J genes are TRBV12-3 or TRBV12-4 and TRBJ1-5; 7 bases line up with TRBD1. The CDR3 has 13 residues. The V gene end was trimmed by 4 bases and the J gene end by 6 bases; junction bases not matched to a gene: 3. CDR3 DNA: TGTGCCAGCAGTTCAGGGGGAGGTCAGCCCCAGCATTTT. The encoded protein is CASSSGGGQPQHF.

This clone was counted a single time. The V call is TRBV4-1, the J call TRBJ2-1, with 11 positions matching TRBD1. CDR1 is MGHRA and CDR2 is YSYEKL in the germline V gene. V gave up 2 bases and J gave up 7 bases; unmatched junction bases: 7. The CDR3 is 16 amino acids. Here the CDR3 DNA reads TGCGCCAGCAGCCAAAAGGGGGACAGGGGGTTTAATGAGCAGTTCTTC. Its protein is CASSQKGDRGFNEQFF.

The sample holds a few counts of this clone. The chain joins TRBV11-2 to TRBJ1-2, with 9 bases lining up with TRBD1. V was pared by 5 bases and J by 8 bases, with 12 bases of the junction left unmatched. The CDR3 spans 15 residues. In germline, CDR1 is SGHAT, CDR2 FQNNGV. The CDR3 coding sequence is TGTGCCAGCAGCCCAACCGGGACAGGGTCGTACGGCTACACCTTC. It specifies CASSPTGTGSYGYTF.

The rearrangement links TRBV5-6 to TRBJ2-3; 8 nucleotides match TRBD1. CDR3 length: 15 residues. Germline V lookup: CDR1 SGHDT, CDR2 YYEEEE. Trimming cost V 5 bases and J 4 bases; bases outside gene matches: 9. The CDR3 DNA reads as TGTGCCAGCAGTCACTACGGACAGGGTGCAGATACGCAGTATTTT. This encodes CASSHYGQGADTQYF.

The V and J genes are TRBV7-2 and TRBJ2-1; 8 bases line up with TRBD2. Trimming cost V 5 bases and J 6 bases; bases outside gene matches: 6. CDR3 size: 14 residues. Per germline, CDR1 SGHTA and CDR2 FQGNSA. The CDR3 DNA follows: TGTGCCAGCAGCCCCGGGGGGGCCACCAATGAGCAGTTCTTC. Its translation is CASSPGGATNEQFF. The entire variable domain, with the rest obtained from reference TRBV7-2 and TRBJ2-1, is as follows: GAGVSQSPSNKVTEKGKDVELRCDPISGHTALYWYRQSLGQGLEFLIYFQGNSAPDKSGLPSDRFSAERTGGSVSTLTIQRTQQEDSAVYLCASSPGGATNEQFFGPGTRLTVL.

The V call is TRBV18, the J call TRBJ2-3, with D tentatively TRBD2 (6 bases). Per germline, CDR1 KGHSH and CDR2 LQKENI. V lost 6 bases and J 6 bases, leaving 13 bases between the germline ends. This CDR3 has 13 amino acids. The CDR3 here is CASSPASADTQYF. The CDR3 bases are TGTGCCAGCTCCCCGGCTAGCGCTGATACGCAGTATTTT. Full variable domain (remainder filled in from reference TRBV18 and TRBJ2-3): NAGVMQNPRHLVRRRGQEARLRCSPMKGHSHVYWYRQLPEEGLKFMVYLQKENIIDESGMPKERFSAEFPKEGPSILRIQQVVRGDSAAYFCASSPASADTQYFGPGTRLTVL.

The CDR3 protein is CASSGLRGQRDSPLHF. The CDR3 DNA follows: TGTGCCAGCAGTGGACTCAGGGGGCAAAGGGATTCACCCCTCCACTTT. The V gene is TRBV6-1, the J gene TRBJ1-6; 8 bases align to TRBD1. This CDR3 has 16 residues. CDR1 MNHNS and CDR2 SASEGT come from the germline V gene. The junction had 10 bases not matched to a gene; V was cut back by 4 bases and J by 8 bases.

The chain's CDR3 is CASSPGGPGESNEQYF. DNA for the CDR3: TGTGCCAGCTCACCCGGAGGGCCGGGAGAGTCCAACGAGCAGTACTTC. The rearrangement uses TRBV18 and TRBJ2-7; TRBD2 might be the D (6 bases). Trimming shortened V by 3 bases and J by 5 bases, and 20 bases separated the two germline ends. CDR1 KGHSH and CDR2 LQKENI come from the germline V gene. The CDR3 covers 16 residues.